These 21 T cell receptor beta chains were sequenced from one sample in a study of cytomegalovirus exposure and HLA in healthy donors. Amplification used 60 Vbeta primers and 13 Jbeta primers. The assay was immunoSEQ multiplex PCR, and TCRdb's table has in-frame clones only and misses some. This sample's table reports 75,000 to 85,000 clones. The sequenced sample was PBMCs. The origin of the receptors is a man in his fifties in good health and CMV-seronegative.

This rearrangement joins TRBV18 to TRBJ2-7; TRBD1 might be the D (6 bases). CDR1 and CDR2 (germline): KGHSH, LQKENI. V was pared by 5 bases and J by 0 bases, with 20 bases between. This CDR3 is built from 17 residues. As DNA, the CDR3 is TGTGCCAGCTCAGGTCCGTTGGGAGACAGGCGCTCCTACGAGCAGTACTTC. This sequence encodes CASSGPLGDRRSYEQYF.

The V call is TRBV27, the J call TRBJ1-2; no definite D call. With 0 bases removed from V and 4 bases from J, the gap between germline ends came to 9 bases. The CDR3 covers 14 residues. The germline V gene has CDR1 MNHEY and CDR2 SMNVEV (reference sequence). The CDR3 DNA is TGTGCCAGCAGTTTATCCCCGCGGAGCTATGGCTACACCTTC. It encodes CASSLSPRSYGYTF.

The V gene is TRBV18, the J gene TRBJ2-3, with TRBD2 matching 7 bases. The V segment lost 0 bases and the J segment 4 bases; nucleotides outside the gene matches: 7. The CDR3 runs 16 residues. The V gene's germline CDR1 is KGHSH and CDR2 LQKENI. DNA for the CDR3: TGTGCCAGCTCACCACCGGGCGGGGGAGTATCAGATACGCAGTATTTT. It codes for CASSPPGGGVSDTQYF.

CDR3 in DNA: TGTGCCAGCAGCCCCTCTGGTGGGGACTATCAGCCCCAGCATTTT. It codes for CASSPSGGDYQPQHF. The rearrangement joins TRBV7-2 to TRBJ1-5, with TRBD1 as a possible D gene (5 bases). The CDR3 is 15 residues long. The V end lost 5 bases, the J end lost 5 bases, and 16 bases lay between the germline ends. The germline gives CDR1 SGHTA, CDR2 FQGNSA.

As DNA, the CDR3 is TGTGCCAGCAGTTCAGTAGGGACAGGGAGAGGTGGCTACACCTTC. It codes for CASSSVGTGRGGYTF. V gene TRBV27 combines with J gene TRBJ1-2; 9 bases map to TRBD1. V lost 4 bases to trimming and J lost 7 bases; unmatched junction nucleotides: 10. Germline V gives CDR1 MNHEY, CDR2 SMNVEV (reference sequence). CDR3 length: 15 residues.

V usage is TRBV27 and J usage is TRBJ1-1; D remains unclear. Germline V gene lookup returns CDR1 MNHEY and CDR2 SMNVEV (reference sequence). Trimming stripped 6 bases from V and 0 bases from J, with 14 bases between. CDR3 length: 15 residues. The CDR3 DNA follows: TGTGCCAGCAGCCCCCACCGGGGAATGAACACTGAAGCTTTCTTT. Its protein is CASSPHRGMNTEAFF.

The chain couples TRBV28 to TRBJ2-7; D is perhaps TRBD1 (5 bases). V was clipped by 6 bases and J by 1 base, with 16 bases between them. The CDR3 length is 15 residues. Germline values: CDR1 MDHEN, CDR2 SYDVKM. The CDR3 loop reads CASRYAGHDSYEQYF. The CDR3 nucleotides read TGTGCCAGCAGATATGCAGGACACGATTCCTACGAGCAGTACTTC.

This rearrangement joins TRBV5-4 to TRBJ1-1; 9 bases are a match to TRBD1. From germline, CDR1 is SGHNT and CDR2 YYREEE (reference sequence). The CDR3 spans 15 residues. V was pared by 2 bases and J by 5 bases, with 7 bases of the junction left unmatched. In DNA form, the CDR3 reads TGTGCCAGCAGCTTCAACAGGGGGCAGGGGACTGAAGCTTTCTTT. It specifies CASSFNRGQGTEAFF.

This chain uses TRBV5-6 with TRBJ2-4; 9 nucleotides line up with TRBD1. The CDR3 is 16 amino acids. V lost 7 bases, J lost 3 bases, and 11 bases stayed unmatched. Germline CDR1 reads SGHDT; CDR2 reads YYEEEE. The CDR3 region has the DNA TGTGCCAGCGGCGCCCGGACAGGGGTTGTCAAAAACATTCAGTACTTC. It specifies CASGARTGVVKNIQYF.

The chain combines TRBV7-9 with TRBJ1-1; 11 bases agree with TRBD1. Germline V gene lookup returns CDR1 SEHNR and CDR2 FQNEAQ (reference sequence). J was trimmed by 5 bases and V by 5 bases; bases with no gene match: 7. The CDR3 has 15 residues. The CDR3: CASSAPGQGVTEAFF. The CDR3 nucleotides read TGTGCCAGCAGCGCTCCGGGACAGGGGGTTACTGAAGCTTTCTTT.

The rearrangement links TRBV7-9 to TRBJ2-7; 7 bases match TRBD2. The trim removed 5 bases at V and 2 bases at J, leaving 9 bases unmatched. The germline V gene encodes CDR1 SEHNR and CDR2 FQNEAQ (reference sequence). The CDR3 sequence is 15 residues long. The CDR3 loop is CASSPAAGRTYEQYF. The CDR3 DNA is TGTGCCAGCAGCCCAGCAGCGGGGAGAACCTACGAGCAGTACTTC.

This rearrangement joins TRBV28 to TRBJ1-4; 9 bases match TRBD1. J lost 4 bases, V lost 0 bases, and 0 bases had no gene match. Germline CDR1 is MDHEN and CDR2 is SYDVKM. The CDR3 is 15 residues long. The CDR3 is CASSLWGQGNEKLFF. The CDR3 region has the DNA TGTGCCAGCAGTTTATGGGGACAGGGTAATGAAAAACTGTTTTTT. The full variable domain, with the rest looked up from reference TRBV28 and TRBJ1-4, is DVKVTQSSRYLVKRTGEKVFLECVQDMDHENMFWYRQDPGLGLRLIYFSYDVKMKEKGDIPEGYSVSREKKERFSLILESASTNQTSMYLCASSLWGQGNEKLFFGSGTQLSVL.

The rearrangement links TRBV4-1 to TRBJ1-5; D gene ambiguous. Germline V lookup: CDR1 MGHRA, CDR2 YSYEKL. This CDR3 has 16 amino acids. V was shortened by 1 base and J by 1 base, with 11 bases between the two germline ends. The CDR3 reads CASSQAPAGSNQPQHF. The CDR3 DNA sequence: TGCGCCAGCAGCCAAGCTCCTGCGGGGAGCAATCAGCCCCAGCATTTT.

The V gene is TRBV27, the J gene TRBJ2-1, with a weak D call TRBD2 (7 bases). The germline V gene encodes CDR1 MNHEY and CDR2 SMNVEV (reference sequence). V lost 4 bases and J 7 bases, leaving 26 bases between the germline ends. CDR3 size: 18 residues. The CDR3 nucleotides are TGTGCCAGCAGTTCAGGGGACCGGGGACTACCTGACTTGAATGAGCAGTTCTTC. This encodes CASSSGDRGLPDLNEQFF.

The V call is TRBV29-1, the J call TRBJ2-5; 8 nucleotides match TRBD2. The length of the CDR3 is 13 residues. CDR1 is SQVTM, CDR2 ANQGSEA, per germline. V gave up 6 bases and J gave up 0 bases; unmatched junction bases: 3. CDR3 coding DNA: TGCAGCGTAAGCGGGGGAGACCAAGAGACCCAGTACTTC. Protein sequence: CSVSGGDQETQYF. Combining the CDR3 with reference TRBV29-1 and TRBJ2-5 gives the whole variable domain SAVISQKPSRDICQRGTSLTIQCQVDSQVTMMFWYRQQPGQSLTLIATANQGSEATYESGFVIDKFPISRPNLTFSTLTVSNMSPEDSSIYLCSVSGGDQETQYFGPGTRLLVL.

CDR3 nucleotide sequence: TGTGCCAGCAGTCCTCGGGGCTCTGGAAACACCATATATTTT. Its translation: CASSPRGSGNTIYF. The rearrangement uses TRBV28 and TRBJ1-3, with D unresolved. The ends were cut back, 5 bases at V and 0 bases at J, with 8 bases in the middle. Germline V gene data show CDR1 as MDHEN and CDR2 as SYDVKM. The CDR3 sequence is 14 residues long. The full variable domain, completed using reference TRBV28 and TRBJ1-3, is DVKVTQSSRYLVKRTGEKVFLECVQDMDHENMFWYRQDPGLGLRLIYFSYDVKMKEKGDIPEGYSVSREKKERFSLILESASTNQTSMYLCASSPRGSGNTIYFGEGSWLTVV.

The V gene is TRBV7-9, the J gene TRBJ1-5; D gene uncertain. In germline, CDR1 is SEHNR, CDR2 FQNEAQ (reference sequence). Trimming took 1 base from V and 2 from J, leaving 9 bases between them. There are 15 residues in the CDR3. The CDR3 DNA reads as TGTGCCAGCAGCTTAGGACATATTGGCAATCAGCCCCAGCATTTT. Protein product: CASSLGHIGNQPQHF.

The rearrangement uses TRBV7-2 and TRBJ2-1; D uncertain. This CDR3 contains 13 residues. Trimming took off 7 bases at V and 6 bases at J, with 13 bases between the two ends. Germline V gene lookup returns CDR1 SGHTA and CDR2 FQGNSA. CDR3 loop: CASIYMAGNEQFF. Written as DNA, the CDR3 is TGTGCCAGCATTTATATGGCTGGCAATGAGCAGTTCTTC. The entire variable domain, with the rest obtained from reference TRBV7-2 and TRBJ2-1, is as follows: GAGVSQSPSNKVTEKGKDVELRCDPISGHTALYWYRQSLGQGLEFLIYFQGNSAPDKSGLPSDRFSAERTGGSVSTLTIQRTQQEDSAVYLCASIYMAGNEQFFGPGTRLTVL.

This chain connects TRBV25-1 to TRBJ2-2; D might be TRBD2 (5 bases). Germline assignment: CDR1 MGHDK and CDR2 SYGVNS. CDR3 length: 12 residues. V was clipped by 7 bases and J by 6 bases, with 9 bases between them. The DNA for the CDR3 is TGTGCCAGCATAAAGGGAGCCGGGGAGCTGTTTTTT. Translation: CASIKGAGELFF.

V usage is TRBV9 and J usage is TRBJ2-5; 8 positions match TRBD2. V lost 9 bases, J lost 1 base, and 11 bases stayed unmatched. The CDR3 contains 15 residues. From germline, CDR1 is SGDLS and CDR2 YYNGEE. The CDR3 region has the DNA TGTGCCACCGCAGCGGGGGTAGAAACCCAAGAGACCCAGTACTTC. Protein product: CATAAGVETQETQYF.

The CDR3 DNA sequence: TGTGCCAGCAGTCCCTCCGGGGCAGGGGTAAATCGTCAGCCCCAGCATTTT. Translated, it gives CASSPSGAGVNRQPQHF. The V gene is TRBV28, the J gene TRBJ1-5, with a weak D call TRBD1 (6 bases). V was clipped by 5 bases and J by 6 bases, with 23 bases between them. CDR3 length: 17 residues. Looked up from germline, CDR1 is MDHEN and CDR2 is SYDVKM.